The T cell receptor beta chain described here comes from a study of patients and donors after allogeneic stem cell transplantation. TCRdb passed the RT-PCR reads through MiXCR, listing each CDR3 protein once. Of about 150,000 distinct CDR3 sequences listed, 30% to 45% are singletons. CDR1 is SGHDN and CDR2 is FVKESK in the germline V gene. V lost 1 base and J lost 6, with 8 bases in between. The CDR3 runs to 13 residues. The source material was blood, either unsorted or a sorted T cell fraction (not recorded which). The clonotype comes from a human donor who was either an allogeneic HSCT recipient or a stem cell or donor lymphocyte infusion donor (not recorded which). It is not recorded whose cells these are; they may come from a transplant donor. The chain employs TRBV14 and TRBJ2-3, with no clear D. The CDR3 protein is CASSQASRDTQYF. CDR3 nucleotide sequence: TGTGCCAGCAGCCAAGCCTCCCGGGATACGCAGTATTTT.